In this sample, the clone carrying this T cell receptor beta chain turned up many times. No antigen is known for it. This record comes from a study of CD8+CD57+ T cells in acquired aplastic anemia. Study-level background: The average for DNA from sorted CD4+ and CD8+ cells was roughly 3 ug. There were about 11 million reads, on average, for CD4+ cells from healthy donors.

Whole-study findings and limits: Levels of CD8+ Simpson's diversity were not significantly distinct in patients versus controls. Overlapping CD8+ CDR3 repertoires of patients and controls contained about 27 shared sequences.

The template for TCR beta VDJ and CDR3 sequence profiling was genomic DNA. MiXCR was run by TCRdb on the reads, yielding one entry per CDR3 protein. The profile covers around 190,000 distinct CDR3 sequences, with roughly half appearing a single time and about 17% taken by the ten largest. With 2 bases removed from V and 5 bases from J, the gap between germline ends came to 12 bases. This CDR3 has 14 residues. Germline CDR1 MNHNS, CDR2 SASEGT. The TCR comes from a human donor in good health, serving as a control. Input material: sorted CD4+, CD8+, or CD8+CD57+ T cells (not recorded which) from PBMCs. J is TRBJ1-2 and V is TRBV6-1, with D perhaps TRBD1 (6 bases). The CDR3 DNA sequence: TGTGCCAGCAGTGAAAGGGCACAGGGATATGGCTACACCTTC. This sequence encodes CASSERAQGYGYTF.